These T cell receptor beta chains were read from a single sample in a study of CD8 T cells in Susac syndrome. Each CDR3 protein gets one entry after TCRdb re-called the immunoSEQ multiplex PCR reads with MiXCR. The sample yields fewer than 150,000 distinct CDR3 sequences, 90% to 95% seen once. Sequenced material: CD4+ T cells from PBMCs. The source is a human donor in good health. CDR3s include the opening cysteine and the closing phenylalanine or tryptophan. A D gene is named only where the DNA matches it firmly.

v_gene,j_gene,d_gene,CDR3aa,CDR3nt
TRBV6-5,TRBJ1-1,NA,CATGGVATTEAFF,TGTGCCACGGGAGGGGTTGCAACTACTGAAGCTTTCTTT
TRBV5-1,TRBJ2-7,NA,CASSFSGQTYEQYF,TGCGCCAGCAGCTTCAGCGGGCAAACCTACGAGCAGTACTTC
TRBV6-5,TRBJ2-2,NA,CASSAFTGELFF,TGTGCCAGCAGTGCGTTTACCGGGGAGCTGTTTTTT
TRBV3-1,TRBJ1-1,NA,CASSQVGTGGAFF,TGTGCCAGCAGCCAAGTCGGAACAGGAGGGGCTTTCTTT
TRBV7-9,TRBJ1-2,TRBD1,CASSLPGDRGYGYTF,TGTGCCAGCAGCTTACCTGGGGACAGGGGATATGGCTACACCTTC
TRBV20-1,TRBJ2-3,NA,CSNRGGPDTQYF,TGCAGTAACAGGGGAGGACCAGATACGCAGTATTTT
TRBV29-1,TRBJ1-1,NA,CSVERVSGTEAFF,TGCAGCGTTGAAAGGGTATCGGGCACTGAAGCTTTCTTT
TRBV25-1,TRBJ2-6,NA,CASSESGWAGANVLTF,TGTGCCAGCAGTGAATCGGGCTGGGCCGGGGCCAACGTCCTGACTTTC
TRBV29-1,TRBJ2-1,TRBD1,CSVGQGYNEQFF,TGCAGCGTCGGACAGGGCTACAATGAGCAGTTCTTC
TRBV5-4,TRBJ2-3,NA,CASSPTSGSFGDTQYF,TGTGCCAGCAGCCCGACGAGCGGTTCGTTCGGTGATACGCAGTATTTT
TRBV7-2,TRBJ2-3,TRBD2,CASSLAGGSGGTDTQYF,TGTGCCAGCAGCTTAGCGGGCGGGAGTGGGGGCACAGATACGCAGTATTTT
TRBV21-1,TRBJ1-1,NA,CASSLKGENTEAFF,TGTGCCAGCAGCCTCAAAGGGGAGAACACTGAAGCTTTCTTT
TRBV5-4,TRBJ1-2,NA,CASSSAGAEVYGYTF,TGTGCCAGCAGCTCCGCAGGGGCAGAAGTCTATGGCTACACCTTC
TRBV24-1,TRBJ1-2,TRBD1,CATSDPWDRDGYTF,TGTGCCACCAGTGATCCCTGGGACAGGGATGGCTACACCTTC
TRBV4-2,TRBJ2-4,TRBD2,CASSQASGYENIQYF,TGTGCCAGCAGCCAAGCTAGCGGGTATGAAAACATTCAGTACTTC
TRBV4-2,TRBJ2-7,TRBD2,CASSRSGATSGKYEQYF,TGTGCCAGCAGCCGATCGGGGGCGACTAGCGGGAAGTACGAGCAGTACTTC
TRBV7-9,TRBJ2-1,NA,CASSPIDNEQFF,TGTGCCAGCAGCCCGATTGACAATGAGCAGTTCTTC